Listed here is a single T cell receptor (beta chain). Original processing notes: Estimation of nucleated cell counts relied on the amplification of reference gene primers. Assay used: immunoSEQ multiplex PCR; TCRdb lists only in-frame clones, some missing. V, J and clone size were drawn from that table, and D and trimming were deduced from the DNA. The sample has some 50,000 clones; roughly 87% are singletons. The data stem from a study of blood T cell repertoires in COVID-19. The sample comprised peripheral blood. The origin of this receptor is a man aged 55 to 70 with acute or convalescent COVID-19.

This chain's CDR3 is CASSLGESSYNSPLHF. CDR3 nucleotides: TGCGCCAGCAGCTTGGGAGAGAGCTCCTATAATTCACCCCTCCACTTT. The V gene is TRBV5-1, the J gene TRBJ1-6; D not certain. Germline V lookup: CDR1 SGHRS, CDR2 YFSETQ. This CDR3 spans 16 amino acids. Trimming cost V 0 bases and J 0 bases, with 7 bases left between them. Full variable domain (outside the CDR3, taken from reference TRBV5-1 and TRBJ1-6): KAGVTQTPRYLIKTRGQQVTLSCSPISGHRSVSWYQQTPGQGLQFLFEYFSETQRNKGNFPGRFSGRQFSNSRSEMNVSTLELGDSALYLCASSLGESSYNSPLHFGNGTRLTVT.